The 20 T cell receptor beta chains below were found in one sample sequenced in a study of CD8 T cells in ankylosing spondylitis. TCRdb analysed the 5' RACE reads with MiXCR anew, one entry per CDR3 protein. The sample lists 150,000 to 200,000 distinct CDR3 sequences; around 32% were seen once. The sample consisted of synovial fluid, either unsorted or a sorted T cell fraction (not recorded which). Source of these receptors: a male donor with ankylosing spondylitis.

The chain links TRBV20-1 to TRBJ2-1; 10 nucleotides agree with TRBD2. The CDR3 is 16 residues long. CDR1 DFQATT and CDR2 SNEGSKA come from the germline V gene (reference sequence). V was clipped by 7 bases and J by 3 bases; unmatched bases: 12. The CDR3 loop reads CSVSKPGTSVYNEQFF. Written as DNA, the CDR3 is TGCAGTGTTAGCAAGCCCGGGACTAGCGTCTACAATGAGCAGTTCTTC.

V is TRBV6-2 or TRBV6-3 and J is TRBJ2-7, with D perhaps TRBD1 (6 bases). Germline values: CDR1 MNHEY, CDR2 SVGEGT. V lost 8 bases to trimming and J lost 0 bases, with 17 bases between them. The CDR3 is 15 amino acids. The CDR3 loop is CASCETGTISYEQYF. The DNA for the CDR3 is TGTGCCAGCTGTGAGACGGGGACAATCTCCTACGAGCAGTACTTC.

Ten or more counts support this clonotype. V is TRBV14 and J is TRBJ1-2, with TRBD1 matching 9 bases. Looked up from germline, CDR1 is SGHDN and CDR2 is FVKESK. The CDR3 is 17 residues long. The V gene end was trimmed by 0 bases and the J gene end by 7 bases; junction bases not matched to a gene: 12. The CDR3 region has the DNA TGTGCCAGCAGCCAAGATCGGGGACAGGGCCTGAGCCGTGGCTACACCTTC. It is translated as CASSQDRGQGLSRGYTF.

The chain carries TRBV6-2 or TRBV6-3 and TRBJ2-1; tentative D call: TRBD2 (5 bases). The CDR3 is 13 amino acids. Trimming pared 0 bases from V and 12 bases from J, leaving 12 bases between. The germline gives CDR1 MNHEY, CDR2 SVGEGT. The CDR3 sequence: CASSYSDFLLQFF. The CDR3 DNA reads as TGTGCCAGCAGTTACTCGGACTTTTTGCTGCAGTTCTTC.

CDR3 nucleotide sequence: TGCAGTGCACCCCGACTAGCGGGTGCCTACAATGAGCAGTTCTTC. It yields the protein CSAPRLAGAYNEQFF. This sequence joins TRBV20-1 and TRBJ2-1; 10 bases agree with TRBD2. With V trimmed by 6 bases and J by 2 bases, 7 bases remained unmatched. Germline values: CDR1 DFQATT, CDR2 SNEGSKA (reference sequence). The CDR3 spans 15 residues.

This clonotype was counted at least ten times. DNA for the CDR3: TGCAGTGCTGGCGGGACTTCACACACAGATACGCAGTATTTT. This translates into CSAGGTSHTDTQYF. The chain carries TRBV20-1 and TRBJ2-3, with D perhaps matching TRBD2 (6 bases). The CDR3 is made up of 14 amino acids. V was shortened by 5 bases and J by 2 bases, with 14 bases between the two germline ends. Germline V gene lookup returns CDR1 DFQATT and CDR2 SNEGSKA (reference sequence).

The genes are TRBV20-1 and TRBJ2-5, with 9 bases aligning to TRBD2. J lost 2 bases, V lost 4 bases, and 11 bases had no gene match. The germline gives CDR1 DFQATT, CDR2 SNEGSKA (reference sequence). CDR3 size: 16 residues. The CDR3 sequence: CSATTGMAGGQETQYF. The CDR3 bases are TGCAGTGCTACCACAGGGATGGCGGGGGGGCAAGAGACCCAGTACTTC.

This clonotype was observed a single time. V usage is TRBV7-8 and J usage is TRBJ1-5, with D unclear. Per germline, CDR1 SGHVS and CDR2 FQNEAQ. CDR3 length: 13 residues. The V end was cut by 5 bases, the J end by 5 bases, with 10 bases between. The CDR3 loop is CASSLAPDQPQHF. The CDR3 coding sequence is TGTGCCAGCAGCCTCGCGCCGGATCAGCCCCAGCATTTT.

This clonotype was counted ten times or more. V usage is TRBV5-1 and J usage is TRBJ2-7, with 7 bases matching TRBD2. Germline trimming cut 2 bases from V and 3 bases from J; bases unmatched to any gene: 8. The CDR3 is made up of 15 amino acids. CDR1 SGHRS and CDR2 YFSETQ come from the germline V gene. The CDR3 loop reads CASSLTASGIYEQYF. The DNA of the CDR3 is TGCGCCAGCAGCTTAACAGCTAGCGGTATCTACGAGCAGTACTTC.

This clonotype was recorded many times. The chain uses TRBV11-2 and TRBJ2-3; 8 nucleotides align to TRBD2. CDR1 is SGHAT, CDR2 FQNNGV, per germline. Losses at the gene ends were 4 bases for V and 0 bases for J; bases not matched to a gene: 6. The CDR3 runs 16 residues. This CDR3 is CASSYPSGSSTDTQYF. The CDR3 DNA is TGTGCCAGCAGCTACCCCAGCGGGAGTAGCACAGATACGCAGTATTTT. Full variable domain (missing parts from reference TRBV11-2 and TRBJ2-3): EAGVAQSPRYKIIEKRQSVAFWCNPISGHATLYWYQQILGQGPKLLIQFQNNGVVDDSQLPKDRFSAERLKGVDSTLKIQPAKLEDSAVYLCASSYPSGSSTDTQYFGPGTRLTVL.

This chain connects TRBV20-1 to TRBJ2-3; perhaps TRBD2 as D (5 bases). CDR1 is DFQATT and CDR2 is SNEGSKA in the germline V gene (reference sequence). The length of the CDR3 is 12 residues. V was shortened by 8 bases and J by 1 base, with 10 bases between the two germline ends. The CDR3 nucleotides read TGCAGTCAGAACGGGGGCACAGATACGCAGTATTTT. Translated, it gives CSQNGGTDTQYF.

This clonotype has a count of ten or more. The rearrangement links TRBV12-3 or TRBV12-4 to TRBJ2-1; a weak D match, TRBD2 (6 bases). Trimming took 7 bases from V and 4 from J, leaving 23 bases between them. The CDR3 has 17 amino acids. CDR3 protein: CASTLAQAGTIYNEQFF. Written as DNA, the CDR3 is TGTGCCAGCACCCTGGCCCAGGCGGGAACCATTTACAATGAGCAGTTCTTC.

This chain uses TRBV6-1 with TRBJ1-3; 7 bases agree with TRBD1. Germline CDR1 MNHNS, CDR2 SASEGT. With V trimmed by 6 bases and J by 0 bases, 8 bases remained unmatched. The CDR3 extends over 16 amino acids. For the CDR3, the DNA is TGTGCCAGCAGCCCAGGGGGGACACTCTCTGGAAACACCATATATTTT. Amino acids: CASSPGGTLSGNTIYF.

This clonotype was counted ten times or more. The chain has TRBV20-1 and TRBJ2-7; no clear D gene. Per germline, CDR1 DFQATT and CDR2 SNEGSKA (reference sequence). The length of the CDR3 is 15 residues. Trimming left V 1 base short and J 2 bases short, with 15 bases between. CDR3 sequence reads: CSARGRDGGTYEQYF. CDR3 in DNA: TGCAGTGCTAGAGGCCGTGACGGTGGGACCTACGAGCAGTACTTC.

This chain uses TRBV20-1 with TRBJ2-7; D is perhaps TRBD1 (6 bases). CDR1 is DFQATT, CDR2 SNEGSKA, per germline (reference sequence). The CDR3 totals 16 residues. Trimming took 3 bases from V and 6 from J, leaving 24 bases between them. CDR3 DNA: TGCAGTGCTAGGCGAGGGGGTGTGGGGGCCCTCGGCGAGCAGTACTTC. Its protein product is CSARRGGVGALGEQYF.

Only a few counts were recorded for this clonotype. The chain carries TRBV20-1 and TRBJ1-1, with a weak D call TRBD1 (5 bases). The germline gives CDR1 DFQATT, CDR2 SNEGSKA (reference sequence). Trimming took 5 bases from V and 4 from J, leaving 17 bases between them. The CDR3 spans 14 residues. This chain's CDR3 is CSARLTGWATEAFF. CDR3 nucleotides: TGCAGTGCTCGTCTCACAGGATGGGCCACTGAAGCTTTCTTT.

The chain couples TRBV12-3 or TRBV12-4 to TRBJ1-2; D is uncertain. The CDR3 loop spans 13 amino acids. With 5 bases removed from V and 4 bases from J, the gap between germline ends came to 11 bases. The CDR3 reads CASSPGPGYGYTF. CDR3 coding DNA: TGTGCCAGCAGTCCCGGACCCGGCTATGGCTACACCTTC.

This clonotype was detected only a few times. The CDR3: CASSLYGANEQYF. The DNA of the CDR3 is TGCGCCAGCAGCTTGTACGGGGCCAACGAGCAGTACTTC. V and J are TRBV5-1 and TRBJ2-7; perhaps D is TRBD1 or TRBD2 (5 bases each). The CDR3 is made up of 13 amino acids. Germline CDR1 reads SGHRS; CDR2 reads YFSETQ. Deletions cut 1 base from V and 5 bases from J, with 10 bases between.

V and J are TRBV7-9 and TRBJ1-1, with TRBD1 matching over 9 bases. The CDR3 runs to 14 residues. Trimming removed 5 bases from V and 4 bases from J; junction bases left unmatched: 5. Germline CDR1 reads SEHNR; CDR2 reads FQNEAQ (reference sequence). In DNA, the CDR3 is TGTGCCAGCAGCACGACAGGGGGAGGCACTGAAGCTTTCTTT. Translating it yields CASSTTGGGTEAFF. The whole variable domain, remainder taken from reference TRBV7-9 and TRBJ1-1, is DTGVSQNPRHKITKRGQNVTFRCDPISEHNRLYWYRQTLGQGPEFLTYFQNEAQLEKSRLLSDRFSAERPKGSFSTLEIQRTEQGDSAMYLCASSTTGGGTEAFFGQGTRLTVV.

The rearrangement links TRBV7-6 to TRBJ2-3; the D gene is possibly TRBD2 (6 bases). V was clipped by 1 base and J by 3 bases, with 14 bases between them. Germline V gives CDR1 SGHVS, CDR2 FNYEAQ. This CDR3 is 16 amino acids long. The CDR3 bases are TGTGCCAGCAGCTTAGGGGACTCGAGGAGGACAGATACGCAGTATTTT. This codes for CASSLGDSRRTDTQYF.